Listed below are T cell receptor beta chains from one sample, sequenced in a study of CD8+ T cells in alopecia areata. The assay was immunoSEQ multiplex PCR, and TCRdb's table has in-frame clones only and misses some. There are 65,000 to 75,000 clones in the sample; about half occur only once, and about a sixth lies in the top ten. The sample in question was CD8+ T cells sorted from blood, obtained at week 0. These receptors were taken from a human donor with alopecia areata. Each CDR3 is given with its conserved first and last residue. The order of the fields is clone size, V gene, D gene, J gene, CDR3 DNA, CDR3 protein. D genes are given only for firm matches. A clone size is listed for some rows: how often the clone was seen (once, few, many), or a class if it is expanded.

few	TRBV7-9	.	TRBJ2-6	TGTGCCAGAGAAACCTTCTCTGGGGCCAACGTCCTGACTTTC	CARETFSGANVLTF
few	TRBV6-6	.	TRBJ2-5	TGTGCCAGCAGGACAGACCAAGAGACCCAGTACTTC	CASRTDQETQYF
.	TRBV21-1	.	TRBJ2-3	TGTGCCAGCAGCAAAGTGTCGAAATCGAGCACAGATACGCAGTATTTT	CASSKVSKSSTDTQYF
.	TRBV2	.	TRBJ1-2	TGTGCCAGCAGTGAAGCTGGGGAGGTGGTCTATGGCTACACCTTC	CASSEAGEVVYGYTF
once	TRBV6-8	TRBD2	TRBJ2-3	TGTTCAGAGCTAGCGGGAGGAGGCGGCACAGATACGCAGTATTTT	CSELAGGGGTDTQYF
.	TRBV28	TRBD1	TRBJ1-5	TGTGCCAGCAGATTTGACAGGGCCGGCAATCAGCCCCAGCATTTT	CASRFDRAGNQPQHF
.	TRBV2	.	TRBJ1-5	TGTGCCAGCAGTGAAGCTCACGGCTTCAATCAGCCCCAGCATTTT	CASSEAHGFNQPQHF
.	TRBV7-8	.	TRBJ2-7	TGTGCCAGCACCTTGGGGTACGAGCAGTACTTC	CASTLGYEQYF
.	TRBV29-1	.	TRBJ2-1	TGCAGCGTCCCGGACAGATCCTCCTACAATGAGCAGTTCTTC	CSVPDRSSYNEQFF
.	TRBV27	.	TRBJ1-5	TGTGCCAGCGGGGGAAGGGGCAATCAGCCCCAGCATTTT	CASGGRGNQPQHF
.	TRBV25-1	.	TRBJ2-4	TGTGCCAGCAGTGAATCAGGGACCTGGGGCATTCAGTACTTC	CASSESGTWGIQYF
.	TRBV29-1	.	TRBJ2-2	TGCAGCGTTGTCTTGGACTACACCGGGGAGCTGTTTTTT	CSVVLDYTGELFF
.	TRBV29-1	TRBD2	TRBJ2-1	TGCAGCGTTGTCCGGGAGGGACGGGATGAGCAGTTCTTC	CSVVREGRDEQFF
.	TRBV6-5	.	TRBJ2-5	TGTGCCAGCAGCAGCCGTAGCAGCGGTCGGGAGACCCAGTACTTC	CASSSRSSGRETQYF
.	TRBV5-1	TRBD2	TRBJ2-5	TGCGCCAGCAGCTTGGAGGGCGGGAGGTACTTC	CASSLEGGRYF
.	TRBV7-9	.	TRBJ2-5	TGTGCCAGCAGCTTTCGCGAGTTGGGGGAGACCCAGTACTTC	CASSFRELGETQYF
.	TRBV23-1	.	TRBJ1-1	TGCGCCAGTAACGACCCCGGGACCACTGAAGCTTTCTTT	CASNDPGTTEAFF
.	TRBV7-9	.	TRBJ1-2	TGTGCCAGCAGCCCCGCCAGTGATAGTGGCTACACCTTC	CASSPASDSGYTF
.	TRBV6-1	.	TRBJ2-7	TGTGCCAGCAGTGAAGAGAGGACCTACGAGCAGTACTTC	CASSEERTYEQYF
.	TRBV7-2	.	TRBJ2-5	TGTGCCAGCAGCTTAGGGACCAAAGAGACCCAGTACTTC	CASSLGTKETQYF
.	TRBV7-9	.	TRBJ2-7	TGTGCCAGCAGCTACACGGGTATTTACGAGCAGTACTTC	CASSYTGIYEQYF
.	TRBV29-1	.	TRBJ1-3	TGCAGCGTTGAAGATCTCCAGGGAGGTCTAGGAAACACCATATATTTT	CSVEDLQGGLGNTIYF
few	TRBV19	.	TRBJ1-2	TGTGCCAGTAGTCCGTTTAGGAGAAACTATGGCTACACCTTC	CASSPFRRNYGYTF
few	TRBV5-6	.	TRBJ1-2	TGTGCCAGCAGCTCCGGGACGGTCTTCTATGGCTACACCTTC	CASSSGTVFYGYTF
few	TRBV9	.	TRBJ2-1	TGTGCCAGCAGCGCAGGGGCGGAAGAGGAGTTCTTC	CASSAGAEEEFF
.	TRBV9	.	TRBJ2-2	TGTGCCAGCAGCGAATACACCGGGGAGCTGTTTTTT	CASSEYTGELFF
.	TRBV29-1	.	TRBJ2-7	TGCAGCGTTGAATCTTGGGGGCACGAGCAGTACTTC	CSVESWGHEQYF
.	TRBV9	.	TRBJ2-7	TGTGCCAGCAGCGTCTCCGTTAACTCCTACGAGCAGTACTTC	CASSVSVNSYEQYF
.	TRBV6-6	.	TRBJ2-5	TGTGCCACCTGGGACCGGACGGAGACCCAGTACTTC	CATWDRTETQYF
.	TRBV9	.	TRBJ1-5	TGTGCCAGCAGCGTAGGTTATAACCAGCCCCAGCATTTT	CASSVGYNQPQHF
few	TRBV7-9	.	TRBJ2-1	TGTGCCAGCAGCTTAGTAAATCCCGTGTGGGAGCAGTTCTTC	CASSLVNPVWEQFF
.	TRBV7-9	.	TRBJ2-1	TGTGCCAGCAGCGGGAGTAGGACCTACAATGAGCAGTTCTTC	CASSGSRTYNEQFF
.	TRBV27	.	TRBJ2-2	TGTGCCAGCAGCTTGGATGGGAAGGGGGAGCTGTTTTTT	CASSLDGKGELFF
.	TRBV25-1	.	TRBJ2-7	TGTGCCAGCAGTGGGGGGCGGGACGAGCAGTACTTC	CASSGGRDEQYF
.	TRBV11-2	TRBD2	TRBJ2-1	TGTGCCAGCAGGCCCACTAGCGGGGCCGCCGATGAGCAGTTCTTC	CASRPTSGAADEQFF
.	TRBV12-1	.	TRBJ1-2	TGTGCCAGCAGCTCGGGGGGGGAATTCTATGGCTACACCTTC	CASSSGGEFYGYTF
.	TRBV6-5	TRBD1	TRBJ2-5	TGTGCCAGCAGTTCGACCGGGACAGGAGGAGAGACCCAGTACTTC	CASSSTGTGGETQYF
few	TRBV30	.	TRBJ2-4	TGTGCCTGGAGTGTACCCTCCTCCGGAGCCAAAAACATTCAGTACTTC	CAWSVPSSGAKNIQYF
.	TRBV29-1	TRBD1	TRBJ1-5	TGCAGCGTCGGGACAGGGGGCGGGAATCAGCCCCAGCATTTT	CSVGTGGGNQPQHF
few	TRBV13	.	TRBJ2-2	TGTGCCAGCAGCTTAGGACAGAGCACCGGGGAGCTGTTTTTT	CASSLGQSTGELFF
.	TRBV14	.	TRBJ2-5	TGTGCCAGCAGCCAAGTCCAGCTCAGGGAGACCCAGTACTTC	CASSQVQLRETQYF
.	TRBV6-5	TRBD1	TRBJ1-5	TGTGCCAGCAGGGCAGGGATAGGGGGCCATCAGCCCCAGCATTTT	CASRAGIGGHQPQHF
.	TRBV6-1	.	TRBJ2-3	TGTGCCAGCAGAACAGGGTTCGCAGATACGCAGTATTTT	CASRTGFADTQYF
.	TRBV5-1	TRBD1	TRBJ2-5	TGCGCCAGCAGCTTGGGGACAGGGTCGTTTGAGACCCAGTACTTC	CASSLGTGSFETQYF
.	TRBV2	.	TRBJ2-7	TGTGCCAGCAGTGAAGGGCGGGACACATCCTACGAGCAGTACTTC	CASSEGRDTSYEQYF
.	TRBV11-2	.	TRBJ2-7	TGTGCCAGCAGCTTTCCAGGAGAGCAGTACTTC	CASSFPGEQYF
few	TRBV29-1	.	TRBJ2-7	TGCAGCGTTGTATTAGGGGTCGAGCAGTACTTC	CSVVLGVEQYF